This TCR beta chain was captured by sequencing in a study of identical twins. TCRdb called the 5' RACE reads again in MiXCR, with one record for every CDR3 protein. In the table there are hundreds of thousands of distinct CDR3 sequences, around a sixth of which are singletons. Unmatched junction bases numbered 7, after V lost 4 bases and J lost 0 bases. In germline, CDR1 is MDHEN, CDR2 SYDVKM. This CDR3 spans 16 amino acids. These data were also filed under a second study, of T cells expressing NK-cell markers.

The V and J genes are TRBV28 and TRBJ2-7, with 9 positions matching TRBD2. The sequencing sample was made of PBMCs. The source of this sequence is a woman younger than 30 in good health. CDR3 sequence (DNA): TGTGCCAGCAGTTGGCGGACTAGCGCTATCTCCTACGAGCAGTACTTC. Its protein is CASSWRTSAISYEQYF. The full variable domain, in which reference TRBV28 and TRBJ2-7 provide the parts outside the CDR3, is DVKVTQSSRYLVKRTGEKVFLECVQDMDHENMFWYRQDPGLGLRLIYFSYDVKMKEKGDIPEGYSVSREKKERFSLILESASTNQTSMYLCASSWRTSAISYEQYFGPGTRLTVT.